This is a list of T cell receptor beta chains from one sample in a study of blood T cell repertoires in COVID-19. TCRdb's copy holds only in-frame clones and misses some; the assay was immunoSEQ multiplex PCR. Here the sample spans approximately 150,000 clones, more than 75% being singletons. The material sequenced was peripheral blood. These receptors were obtained from a man aged 50 to 60 who had recovered from COVID-19. Each CDR3 is given with its conserved first and last residue. D genes are given only for firm matches. Some rows mark clone size as missing; the rest say once, few, many or name a class of expanded clone.

j_gene,d_gene,v_gene,abundance,CDR3aa,CDR3nt
TRBJ2-3,NA,TRBV6-5,NA,CASSSLRGTTDTQYF,TGTGCCAGCAGTAGTTTGAGAGGGACTACAGATACGCAGTATTTT
TRBJ2-2,NA,TRBV19,NA,CASSTPGLGAGELFF,TGTGCCAGTAGTACCCCCGGTCTGGGAGCCGGGGAGCTGTTTTTT
TRBJ2-1,NA,TRBV6-6,NA,CASSYSLAPYNEQFF,TGTGCCAGCAGTTACTCGCTAGCCCCCTACAATGAGCAGTTCTTC
TRBJ2-3,TRBD2,TRBV9,once,CASSPRLAGANTDTQYF,TGTGCCAGCAGCCCACGACTAGCGGGGGCCAACACAGATACGCAGTATTTT
TRBJ1-2,TRBD1,TRBV5-1,NA,CASRHPPGQGRNGYTF,TGCGCCAGCAGGCATCCGCCGGGACAGGGGAGGAATGGCTACACCTTC
TRBJ2-3,TRBD1,TRBV13,NA,CASSFGQGMQYF,TGTGCCAGCAGCTTTGGACAGGGGATGCAGTATTTT
TRBJ2-1,TRBD2,TRBV19,NA,CASSPTGGGRNEQFF,TGTGCCAGTAGTCCAACCGGGGGGGGGCGCAATGAGCAGTTCTTC
TRBJ1-1,NA,TRBV7-2,NA,CASSYVSSGVGKTEAFF,TGTGCCAGCAGCTACGTTTCTTCAGGGGTCGGGAAGACTGAAGCTTTCTTT
TRBJ2-5,NA,TRBV7-2,NA,CASSLGRETQYF,TGTGCCAGCAGCTTAGGTCGGGAGACCCAGTACTTC
TRBJ2-5,NA,TRBV7-7,NA,CASTPRGKETQYF,TGTGCCAGCACCCCCCGGGGGAAGGAGACCCAGTACTTC
TRBJ1-5,NA,TRBV30,once,CAWSDRVFSNQPQHF,TGTGCCTGGAGTGATCGAGTTTTCAGCAATCAGCCCCAGCATTTT
TRBJ1-1,NA,TRBV5-6,NA,CASSLSGRAFF,TGTGCCAGCAGCTTGTCGGGGAGAGCTTTCTTT
TRBJ1-1,NA,TRBV6-5,NA,CASTLGRGTEAFF,TGTGCCAGCACCCTAGGGCGGGGCACTGAAGCTTTCTTT
TRBJ1-2,TRBD1,TRBV13,few,CASSLGQGAGGYTF,TGTGCCAGCAGCTTAGGCCAGGGGGCCGGAGGCTACACCTTC
TRBJ1-6,NA,TRBV5-8,NA,CASSLVGRMRSPLHF,TGTGCCAGCAGCTTGGTGGGCCGGATGCGTTCACCCCTCCACTTT
TRBJ2-2,TRBD2,TRBV5-1,NA,CASSVLAGGTGELFF,TGCGCCAGCAGCGTCCTAGCGGGGGGAACCGGGGAGCTGTTTTTT
TRBJ1-1,NA,TRBV5-1,NA,CASSLTQNTEAFF,TGCGCCAGCAGCTTAACACAGAACACTGAAGCTTTCTTT